This entry features one T cell receptor (beta chain) sequence. The CDR3 has 14 amino acids. Trimming took 5 bases from V and 9 from J; bases not matched to a gene: 8. The germline gives CDR1 SGHTA, CDR2 FQGNSA. The data originate from a study of blood T cell repertoires in COVID-19. Overall study context: T cells, B-cell-depleted T cells, or PBMCs supplied cDNA or gDNA.

Clinical histories supplied by participants themselves formed the basis of cohort assignment. In Cohort 3, a recovered donor had either two negative PCRs, clearance, or symptom resolution. Sequencing was performed with immunoSEQ multiplex PCR; in TCRdb, only in-frame clones are kept and a portion is missing. The repertoire holds roughly 330,000 clones, with 80% to 90% as singletons. Input material: PBMCs or T cells enriched from blood (not recorded which). The TCR sequence derives from a woman under 30 who had recovered from COVID-19. This rearrangement joins TRBV7-2 to TRBJ1-3; TRBD1 agrees at 9 bases. This chain's CDR3 is CASSPRTGEPTIYF. The CDR3, as DNA: TGTGCCAGCAGCCCAAGGACAGGGGAGCCCACCATATATTTT.